One and the same sample provided the 17 T cell receptor beta chains below, sequenced in a study of PD-1 blockade in classical Hodgkin lymphoma (TCRdb year 2020). The time point label corresponds to: cycle 2 day 1 (C2D1) of nivolumab. Every trial patient had relapsed after autologous stem cell transplantation, and cohorts A, B and C differed in prior brentuximab vedotin exposure. The library came from the immunoSEQ multiplex PCR assay. Sourced from immuneACCESS, this table was stored by TCRdb with only in-frame sequences that have V and J called. A share of the clones is absent; for the studies checked, an unresolved V gene accounts for under half, and the remainder has no known explanation. The sample table records fewer than 110,000 clones; roughly 89% of these occur just once. The ten largest clones take up 6.5% to 7.5% of the sample. The material sequenced was peripheral blood mononuclear cells (PBMCs), taken before the second cycle of nivolumab. These receptors all come from a human donor with classical Hodgkin lymphoma.

The chain combines TRBV7-6 with TRBJ2-5; 9 bases match TRBD2. This CDR3 contains 14 residues. The V and J ends lost 3 bases and 4 bases, in that order; junction bases with no gene match: 3. Germline CDR1 is SGHVS and CDR2 is FNYEAQ. The CDR3 nucleotides are TGTGCCAGCAGCTTGTTGACTAGCGGAGAGACCCAGTACTTC. Translated: CASSLLTSGETQYF.

CDR3 DNA: TGTGCCAGCAGCTTTCCGGCAGCCTATGGCTACACCTTC. It is translated as CASSFPAAYGYTF. The chain carries TRBV7-8 and TRBJ1-2; D is unresolved. The germline V gene has CDR1 SGHVS and CDR2 FQNEAQ. Trimming took 3 bases from V and 4 from J, leaving 9 bases between them. CDR3 length equals 13 residues.

For the CDR3, the DNA is TGTGCCAGCAGTGAACAGGGAAAAAACATTCAGTACTTC. Translating it yields CASSEQGKNIQYF. V and J are TRBV6-1 and TRBJ2-4, with D perhaps matching TRBD1 (5 bases). Looked up from germline, CDR1 is MNHNS and CDR2 is SASEGT. This CDR3 region has 13 residues. V was shortened by 2 bases and J by 4 bases, with 6 bases between the two germline ends.

This chain joins TRBV4-1 and TRBJ1-3; D uncertain. Germline CDR1 MGHRA, CDR2 YSYEKL. The germline V and J ends were trimmed by 0 bases and 0 bases, with 9 bases remaining between them. The CDR3 length is 16 residues. The CDR3 sequence: CASSQDRVVSGNTIYF. The CDR3 region has the DNA TGCGCCAGCAGCCAAGATCGCGTGGTCTCTGGAAACACCATATATTTT.

V and J are TRBV19 and TRBJ2-5, with TRBD1 identical over 9 bases. CDR1 and CDR2 from the germline V gene are LNHDA and SQIVND (reference sequence). This CDR3 spans 16 amino acids. After removal of 2 bases from V and 2 bases from J, the junction contained 6 bases not matched to a gene. The CDR3 DNA sequence: TGTGCCAGTAGTATAATCGCGACAGGGGGGCAAGAGACCCAGTACTTC. It codes for CASSIIATGGQETQYF. Full variable domain (remainder filled in from reference TRBV19 and TRBJ2-5): DGGITQSPKYLFRKEGQNVTLSCEQNLNHDAMYWYRQDPGQGLRLIYYSQIVNDFQKGDIAEGYSVSREKKESFPLTVTSAQKNPTAFYLCASSIIATGGQETQYFGPGTRLLVL.

This chain links TRBV7-9 with TRBJ1-1; D is uncertain. The germline CDR1 and CDR2 sequences are SEHNR and FQNEAQ (reference sequence). Trimming left V 6 bases short and J 4 bases short, with 18 bases between. The length of the CDR3 is 15 residues. The CDR3 protein is CASSYGRNLSTEAFF. DNA for the CDR3: TGTGCCAGCAGTTACGGGCGCAATCTAAGCACTGAAGCTTTCTTT.

The rearrangement links TRBV4-3 to TRBJ2-1; 11 nucleotides align to TRBD2. Germline V CDR1 and CDR2: LGHNA, YSLEER. V was clipped by 1 base and J by 4 bases; unmatched bases: 0. This CDR3 region has 15 residues. The CDR3 sequence is CASSQVAGGYNEQFF. Here the CDR3 DNA reads TGCGCCAGCAGCCAAGTAGCGGGGGGGTACAATGAGCAGTTCTTC.

With regard to this clone: Sequence at one end of the junction differs from germline and may be a read error. The sample carries other DNA sequences with the same CDR3. This chain links TRBV28 with TRBJ2-5; 9 bases are a match to TRBD2. This CDR3 is built from 17 residues. Germline CDR1 and CDR2: MDHEN and SYDVKM. The CDR3 DNA reads as TGTGCCAGTAGTTTGATCCGAGCGGGGGGATCCCAAGAGACCCAGTACTTC. It specifies CASSLIRAGGSQETQYF.

The chain combines TRBV27 with TRBJ2-3; D remains ambiguous. Germline V CDR1 and CDR2: MNHEY, SMNVEV (reference sequence). The CDR3 consists of 14 residues. Trimming took 5 bases from V and 1 from J, leaving 10 bases between them. CDR3 loop: CASSRPDRTDTQYF. The DNA for the CDR3 is TGTGCCAGCAGTAGGCCAGATCGCACAGATACGCAGTATTTT.

This chain connects TRBV30 to TRBJ1-2, with D perhaps matching TRBD1 (5 bases). V was pared by 4 bases and J by 4 bases, with 7 bases between. CDR1 is GTSNPN, CDR2 SVGIG, per germline (reference sequence). CDR3 size: 11 residues. DNA of the CDR3: TGTGCCTGGACAGGGTTCTATGGCTACACCTTC. Translating it yields CAWTGFYGYTF.

This clone came up once. The chain couples TRBV19 to TRBJ2-3; TRBD2 agrees at 8 bases. The CDR3 covers 14 residues. Trimming removed 6 bases from V and 1 base from J; junction bases left unmatched: 3. The germline V gene encodes CDR1 LNHDA and CDR2 SQIVND (reference sequence). CDR3 sequence reads: CASRRAGGTDTQYF. For the CDR3, the DNA is TGTGCCAGTAGGAGAGCGGGGGGCACAGATACGCAGTATTTT.

In its sample, this clone was seen many times. J is TRBJ1-1 and V is TRBV7-2; D gene uncertain. CDR3 length: 16 residues. The V end lost 4 bases, the J end lost 4 bases, and 19 bases lay between the germline ends. In germline, CDR1 is SGHTA, CDR2 FQGNSA. CDR3 in DNA: TGTGCCAGCAGCTCGCCCCTAAACCTACGGGGCACTGAAGCTTTCTTT. Its translation is CASSSPLNLRGTEAFF.

This sequence joins TRBV6-1 and TRBJ2-2; 9 positions match TRBD2. This CDR3 contains 13 residues. The V gene end was trimmed by 10 bases and the J gene end by 3 bases; junction bases not matched to a gene: 3. From germline, CDR1 is MNHNS and CDR2 SASEGT. CDR3 residues: CAIQRGDTGELFF. The CDR3 coding sequence is TGTGCCATCCAGCGGGGGGACACCGGGGAGCTGTTTTTT.

This clone has only one observation. CDR3 protein: CASRKPDSDYGYTF. The CDR3, as DNA: TGTGCCAGCAGAAAACCGGACAGCGACTATGGCTACACCTTC. V gene TRBV6-6 combines with J gene TRBJ1-2; maybe TRBD1 (6 bases). The CDR3 has 14 amino acids. V lost 6 bases to trimming and J lost 3 bases, with 14 bases between them. Germline V gene sequence: CDR1 MNHNY, CDR2 SVGAGI (reference sequence).

This clone has a single count. The chain couples TRBV2 to TRBJ2-3, with D possibly being TRBD2 (5 bases). There are 15 residues in the CDR3. The V end was cut by 6 bases, the J end by 0 bases, with 13 bases between. The germline V gene has CDR1 SNHLY and CDR2 FYNNEI. CDR3 sequence: CASSPDFLSTDTQYF. CDR3 sequence (DNA): TGTGCCAGCAGCCCGGACTTCCTTAGCACAGATACGCAGTATTTT.

This clone was observed a single time. CDR3 sequence (DNA): TGTGCCAGCAGTGAGGGGGCTGCTAATGAAAAACTGTTTTTT. Translated: CASSEGAANEKLFF. This sequence joins TRBV25-1 and TRBJ1-4; possibly TRBD1 for D (6 bases). The CDR3 is made up of 14 amino acids. V was trimmed by 3 bases and J by 3 bases, leaving 8 bases between them. Looked up from germline, CDR1 is MGHDK and CDR2 is SYGVNS.

The chain is built from TRBV9 and TRBJ2-3, with D tentatively TRBD2 (6 bases). V was pared by 0 bases and J by 2 bases, with 10 bases between. The CDR3 totals 15 residues. In germline, CDR1 is SGDLS, CDR2 YYNGEE. The CDR3 loop is CASSVAGVNTDTQYF. The CDR3, as DNA: TGTGCCAGCAGCGTAGCGGGGGTGAACACAGATACGCAGTATTTT. Together with reference TRBV9 and TRBJ2-3, the CDR3 gives the full variable domain: DSGVTQTPKHLITATGQRVTLRCSPRSGDLSVYWYQQSLDQGLQFLIQYYNGEERAKGNILERFSAQQFPDLHSELNLSSLELGDSALYFCASSVAGVNTDTQYFGPGTRLTVL.